This is a list of T cell receptor beta chains from one sample in a study of T cell responses to AZD1222 COVID-19 vaccine. This table comes from immunoSEQ multiplex PCR, and its TCRdb copy is limited to in-frame clones, with some not included. The table includes over 150,000 clones, around 93% detected once. The source material was peripheral blood, sampled 28 days after the second dose of the MenACWY control vaccine. The receptor source for this set is an adult who received the MenACWY meningococcal vaccine as a control. The CDR3 runs from the conserved cysteine through the conserved F or W. Fields, in order: CDR3 protein, J gene, V gene.

CASSSGPYEQYF TRBJ2-7 TRBV6-5
CASSNVGLGSDEQYF TRBJ2-7 TRBV6-5
CAWGGFQGPNEKLFF TRBJ1-4 TRBV30
CASRGIQGLNSPLHF TRBJ1-6 TRBV5-1
CASSIWDRGSKQSGYTF TRBJ1-2 TRBV7-2
CASSVGLASYEQYF TRBJ2-7 TRBV9
CAISDHSKGSGYTF TRBJ1-2 TRBV10-3
CASSGDTEAFF TRBJ1-1 TRBV5-1
CAPGGSRNFNYGYTF TRBJ1-2 TRBV5-8
CASSQESWRLTEAFF TRBJ1-1 TRBV4-1
CASSQARTSGNTIYF TRBJ1-3 TRBV4-2
CASRSRTGYTF TRBJ1-2 TRBV12-3/TRBV12-4
CASSYGHLAYEQYF TRBJ2-7 TRBV6-5
CASSLSGDSQPQHF TRBJ1-5 TRBV27
CASSIWTGGSGANVLTF TRBJ2-6 TRBV19
CASRTVPNSPLHF TRBJ1-6 TRBV28
CASSISGVHSYEQYF TRBJ2-7 TRBV5-5
CASRPHTSGTYEQYF TRBJ2-7 TRBV28
CSASDRSQHF TRBJ1-5 TRBV20-1
CASVNGTRGGYTF TRBJ1-2 TRBV7-9
CASSLGVFNTGELFF TRBJ2-2 TRBV28
CASSQRRGMNTEAFF TRBJ1-1 TRBV7-9